This T cell receptor beta chain was recorded in a study of blood T cell repertoires in COVID-19 (TCRdb year 2020). Looking at the study overall: Samples covering the acute and convalescent phases of COVID-19 were provided by collaborators in the United States, Italy and Spain. Where available, HLA class I and class II types were obtained from metadata supplied by the sample provider rather than from assay-based typing. Subjects who had been exposed to COVID-19, were actively infected with it, or had recovered from it provided the deeply sampled blood TCRbeta repertoires that made up the dataset. The prospective study material was composed of cDNA or gDNA derived from T cells, B-cell-depleted T cells, or PBMCs. The sample metadata nearly always contained a de-identified subject ID, COVID-19 status, age in years and sex. The repertoires were made available in a free public database intended to serve as a resource for research on the immune response to SARS-CoV-2. Samples were obtained from the ongoing ImmuneRACE study (first 160 participants) and from about 1,300 subjects provided by 6 global collaborators.

Details on this clone: Its antigen remains unidentified. Per-nucleotide qualities are absent, and no much larger clonotype sits a single base away.

What the authors observed across the whole study: The quantity of clinical and demographic metadata differed by source and by participant and was supplied without curation.

Whole blood was collected in K2EDTA tubes by collaborating institutions according to the institutions' own protocols. Collaborator samples were shipped for TCRbeta analysis as frozen whole blood, isolated PBMCs, or DNA extracted from either sample type. A distance of 16 bases separates the germline ends of V and J, which lose 1 base and 4 bases respectively. The CDR3 has 16 amino acids, counting the end cysteine and phenylalanine. CDR3 DNA is the only sequence kept; it has 48 bases, read in frame from the first base. The CDR1 and CDR2 encoded by the germline V gene are LGHNA and YSLEER. TCRbeta CDR3 regions were amplified from genomic DNA using the immunoSEQ Assay, a bias-controlled multiplex PCR. The authors' analysis ran thus. The number of nucleated cells in each sample was estimated from the amplification of reference gene primers within the assay. Sequence reads were collapsed and filtered to measure the absolute abundance of every unique TCRbeta CDR3 rearrangement. For each sample, productive Simpson clonality was calculated as the square root of Simpson's diversity index across productive rearrangements. TCRdb mirrors the immuneACCESS table, restricted to in-frame sequences. Some clones are absent from its copies; in checked studies, under half trace to an unresolved V gene, and the reason for the others is unknown. V, J and clone size derive from that table, while D and trimming were established from the DNA sequence. In this sample the table shows about 110,000 clones, almost 85% of which occur a single time. The ten top clones hold roughly 4.6% of the sample.

This TCR came from a human donor in a cohort sampled during active COVID-19. The sample consisted of peripheral blood. This sequence uses TRBV4-3 and TRBJ1-2, and perhaps TRBD1 as D gene, on 5 matching bases. In nucleotide form, the sequence is TGCGCCAGCAGCCAAGGCGCAGGGTCCAGGAGCTATGGCTACACCTTC. It translates to CASSQGAGSRSYGYTF.